This TCR beta chain emerged from a study of cytomegalovirus exposure and HLA in healthy donors. Notes on this clone: Additional DNA sequences in this sample encode the identical CDR3.

V dropped 0 bases and J dropped 6; count of bases not matched to a gene: 1. CDR3 length: 15 residues. Germline V CDR1 and CDR2: MRHNA, SNTAGT. PCR primers comprised 60 Vbeta and 13 Jbeta primers. Assay used: immunoSEQ multiplex PCR; TCRdb lists only in-frame clones, some missing. The sample contains nearly 110,000 clones, roughly 70% of which appear only once. The J gene is TRBJ2-1, the V gene TRBV6-4, with 11 bases fitting TRBD2. Sequencing was done on a sample of PBMCs. The receptor was derived from a male donor in good health and CMV-seropositive. The CDR3 here is CASSDSTSGSNEQFF. The DNA for the CDR3 is TGTGCCAGCAGTGACTCAACTAGCGGGAGCAATGAGCAGTTCTTC.